The present entry profiles one T cell receptor beta chain with its context. Clinical histories supplied by participants themselves formed the basis of cohort assignment. Donors in Cohort 3 who had recovered were those with two negative PCRs, healthcare professional clearance, or resolution of their symptoms. In the original workflow: Quantification of nucleated cells was approximated via reference gene primer amplification. The protocol was immunoSEQ multiplex PCR, while the TCRdb copy is restricted to in-frame clones and leaves out a portion. The V and J calls and clone size are taken from that table; D and trimming were inferred from the DNA. The sample has fewer than 200,000 clones; 75% to 90% are singletons. The record originates from a study of blood T cell repertoires in COVID-19. For the study at large: Samples taken during acute and convalescent COVID-19 were collected in the United States, Italy and Spain.

The V gene end was trimmed by 4 bases and the J gene end by 7 bases; junction bases not matched to a gene: 11. The CDR3 runs 16 residues. The germline V gene has CDR1 SGHRS and CDR2 YFSETQ. J is TRBJ2-1 and V is TRBV5-1; 10 bases are a match to TRBD2. The receptor was isolated from a woman aged 45-65 years who had recovered from COVID-19. The material sequenced was PBMCs or T cells enriched from blood (not recorded which). CDR3 sequence reads: CASSTGAGGPENEQFF. The CDR3 nucleotides are TGCGCCAGCAGCACAGGAGCGGGAGGGCCAGAAAATGAGCAGTTCTTC. Drawing the rest from reference TRBV5-1 and TRBJ2-1, the complete variable domain is KAGVTQTPRYLIKTRGQQVTLSCSPISGHRSVSWYQQTPGQGLQFLFEYFSETQRNKGNFPGRFSGRQFSNSRSEMNVSTLELGDSALYLCASSTGAGGPENEQFFGPGTRLTVL.